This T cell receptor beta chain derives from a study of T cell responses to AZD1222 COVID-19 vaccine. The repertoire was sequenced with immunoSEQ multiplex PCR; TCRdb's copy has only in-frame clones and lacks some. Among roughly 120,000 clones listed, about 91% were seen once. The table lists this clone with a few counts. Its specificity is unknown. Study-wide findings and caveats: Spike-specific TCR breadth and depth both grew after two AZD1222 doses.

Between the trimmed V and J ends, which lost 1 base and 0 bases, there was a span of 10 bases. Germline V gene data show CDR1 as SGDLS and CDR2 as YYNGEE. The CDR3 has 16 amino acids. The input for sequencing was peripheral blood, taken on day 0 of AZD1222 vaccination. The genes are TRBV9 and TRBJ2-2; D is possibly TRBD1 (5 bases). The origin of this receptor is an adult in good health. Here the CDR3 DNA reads TGTGCCAGCAGCGTATTAAGACAGCCGAACACCGGGGAGCTGTTTTTT. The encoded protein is CASSVLRQPNTGELFF.